This paragraph reports one T cell receptor (beta chain). The source of the sample is a study of blood T cell repertoires in COVID-19. Study in general: The United States, Italy and Spain provided the acute and convalescent COVID-19 samples.

In the original workflow: Amplifying reference gene primers gave estimates of nucleated cell counts. Sequenced by immunoSEQ multiplex PCR; TCRdb stores in-frame clones only, minus some. D and trimming were read from the DNA, whereas the V and J calls and clone size are those reported in that table. The sample comprises about 140,000 clones, over 60% of which are singletons, and over 4% rests with the top ten. The germline V gene has CDR1 SNHLY and CDR2 FYNNEI. The CDR3 has 15 amino acids. The trim removed 5 bases at V and 6 bases at J, leaving 9 bases unmatched. This rearrangement joins TRBV2 to TRBJ2-1, with 8 bases fitting TRBD2. This TCR came from a woman older than 75 with active or convalescent COVID-19. Sequencing was performed on peripheral blood. The CDR3 region is CASSLPSGLSNEQFF. CDR3 sequence (DNA): TGTGCCAGCAGTCTACCTAGCGGGCTCTCCAATGAGCAGTTCTTC.